This TCR beta chain emerged from a study of OX40 agonist ivuxolimab in advanced cancers. Sequencing was performed with immunoSEQ multiplex PCR; in TCRdb, only in-frame clones are kept and a portion is missing. The table has 65,000 to 70,000 clones, approximately 90% seen once. The ends were cut back, 2 bases at V and 0 bases at J, with 7 bases in the middle. Germline V gene sequence: CDR1 LGHNA, CDR2 YSLEER. This CDR3 region has 14 residues. This chain links TRBV4-3 with TRBJ1-1; D might be TRBD1 (5 bases). Sequences were derived from CD4+ or CD8+ T cells sorted from blood, sampled in a trial of the OX40 agonist ivuxolimab. This clonotype originated in an adult with an advanced solid tumor such as melanoma, head and neck, liver or kidney cancer. CDR3 protein: CASSQRDLNTEAFF. As DNA, the CDR3 is TGCGCCAGCAGCCAACGGGACTTGAACACTGAAGCTTTCTTT.